Listed below are T cell receptor beta chains from one sample, sequenced in a study of T cells in Graves' hyperthyroidism and ophthalmopathy. TCRdb independently ran MiXCR on the multiplex PCR reads; one entry per CDR3 protein. Of more than 550,000 distinct CDR3 sequences listed, about 45% are singletons. The sample taken for sequencing was peripheral blood or thyroid tissue (not recorded which). The receptors here all came from an adult man with Graves' disease, either hyperthyroidism or ophthalmopathy (not recorded which). CDR3s include the opening cysteine and the closing phenylalanine or tryptophan. A D gene is named only where the DNA matches it firmly. Clone sizes are given selectively: once, few, many, or a class where the clone is expanded.

j_call | d_call | v_call | clone_size | cdr3_aa | cdr3_nt
TRBJ1-1 | - | TRBV2 | many | CASKRQMNTEAFF | TGTGCCAGCAAGAGACAGATGAACACTGAAGCTTTCTTT
TRBJ2-7 | TRBD1 | TRBV20-1 | once | CSAREGTGDSYKQYF | TGCAGTGCTAGAGAGGGGACAGGGGACTCCTACAAGCAGTACTTC
TRBJ1-1 | TRBD1 | TRBV12-3/TRBV12-4 | - | CASSLEGWDSTNTEAFF | TGTGCCAGCAGTTTAGAGGGGTGGGACAGTACGAACACTGAAGCTTTCTTT
TRBJ1-2 | - | TRBV7-9 | many | CASSLVARPNYGYTF | TGTGCCAGCAGCTTAGTGGCCAGACCTAACTATGGCTACACCTTC
TRBJ1-2 | - | TRBV6-5 | - | CASSYGEDSYGYTF | TGTGCCAGCAGTTATGGGGAGGATAGCTATGGCTACACCTTC
TRBJ2-1 | - | TRBV15 | - | CATSRETTEQFF | TGTGCCACCAGCAGAGAGACGACTGAGCAGTTCTTC
TRBJ1-2 | - | TRBV7-8 | few | CASSLEEATTF | TGTGCCAGCAGCTTGGAGGAGGCCACCACCTTC
TRBJ1-4 | - | TRBV7-9 | once | CASSRPQGKLFF | TGTGCCAGCAGTCGCCCACAGGGAAAACTGTTTTTT
TRBJ1-3 | - | TRBV29-1 | many | CSVERPTGNTIYF | TGCAGCGTTGAGCGACCGACTGGAAACACCATATATTTT
TRBJ2-2 | - | TRBV25-1 | - | CASGVNTGELFF | TGTGCCAGCGGGGTGAACACCGGGGAGCTGTTTTTT
TRBJ1-5 | - | TRBV7-9 | - | CASSSGGRGNQPQHF | TGTGCCAGCAGTTCTGGAGGGAGGGGCAATCAGCCCCAGCATTTT
TRBJ2-5 | - | TRBV20-1 | few | CSARDGTGSQETQYF | TGCAGTGCTAGAGATGGAACGGGGAGCCAAGAGACCCAGTACTTC
TRBJ1-2 | TRBD1 | TRBV7-6 | - | CASSEAQGVPYGYTF | TGTGCCAGCAGTGAAGCACAGGGGGTTCCCTATGGCTACACCTTC
TRBJ2-5 | - | TRBV7-3 | few | CASSSLGTGTHQETQYF | TGTGCCAGCAGCTCCCTGGGGACCGGGACGCACCAAGAGACCCAGTACTTC